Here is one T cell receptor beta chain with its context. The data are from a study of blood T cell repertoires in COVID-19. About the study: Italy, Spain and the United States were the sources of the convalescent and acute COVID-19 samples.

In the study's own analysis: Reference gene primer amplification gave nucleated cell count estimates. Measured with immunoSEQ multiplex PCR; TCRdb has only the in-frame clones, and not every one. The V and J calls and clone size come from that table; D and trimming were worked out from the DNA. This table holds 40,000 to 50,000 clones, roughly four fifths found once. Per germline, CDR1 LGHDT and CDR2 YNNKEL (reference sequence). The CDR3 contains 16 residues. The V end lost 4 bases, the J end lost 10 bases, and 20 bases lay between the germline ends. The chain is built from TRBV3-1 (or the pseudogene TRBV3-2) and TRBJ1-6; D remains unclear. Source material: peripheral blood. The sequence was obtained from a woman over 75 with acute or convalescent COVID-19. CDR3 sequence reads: CASSLMGPGVGSPLHF. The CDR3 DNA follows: TGTGCCAGCAGCCTCATGGGTCCGGGAGTTGGGTCACCCCTCCACTTT.